One sample yielded the 7 T cell receptor beta chains listed below, sequenced in a study of OX40 agonist ivuxolimab in advanced cancers. Receptors were amplified or captured by the immunoSEQ multiplex PCR assay. The immuneACCESS repertoire file appears here via TCRdb, limited to in-frame rearrangements. These files lack a portion of the clones; in checked studies, under half of the deficit traces to unresolved V genes, and the cause of the others is not known. The sample includes 30,000 to 40,000 clones, with 75% to 85% observed a single time. Around a fifth of the sample comes from the top ten. This specimen was CD4+ or CD8+ T cells sorted from blood, taken in a trial of the OX40 agonist ivuxolimab. The receptor source for this set is an adult with an advanced solid tumor such as melanoma, head and neck, liver or kidney cancer.

V usage is TRBV7-9 and J usage is TRBJ1-1; D possibly corresponds to TRBD1 (5 bases). V lost 1 base and J 0 bases, leaving 12 bases between the germline ends. This CDR3 contains 16 residues. Per germline, CDR1 SEHNR and CDR2 FQNEAQ (reference sequence). The CDR3 is CASSLDGGWLNTEAFF. CDR3 coding DNA: TGTGCCAGCAGCTTAGACGGGGGGTGGTTGAACACTGAAGCTTTCTTT.

J is TRBJ2-2 and V is TRBV2; D is possibly TRBD1 or TRBD2 (6 bases each). This CDR3 spans 14 amino acids. V dropped 6 bases and J dropped 6 bases, with 14 bases sitting between them. Germline V gene data show CDR1 as SNHLY and CDR2 as FYNNEI. The CDR3 is CASSQGGIPGELFF. For the CDR3, the DNA is TGTGCCAGCAGCCAAGGGGGGATCCCCGGGGAGCTGTTTTTT.

V and J are TRBV18 and TRBJ1-5, with TRBD1 matching 7 bases. Germline lookup yields CDR1 KGHSH and CDR2 LQKENI. This CDR3 region has 16 residues. Trimming took 0 bases from V and 5 from J; bases not matched to a gene: 7. The CDR3: CASSPPNGQVYQPQHF. For the CDR3, the DNA is TGTGCCAGCTCACCACCCAACGGACAGGTATATCAGCCCCAGCATTTT.

V gene TRBV30 combines with J gene TRBJ1-6; D is unclear. The V end lost 0 bases, the J end lost 8 bases, and 8 bases lay between the germline ends. This CDR3 has 13 amino acids. Germline V gene lookup returns CDR1 GTSNPN and CDR2 SVGIG (reference sequence). CDR3 in DNA: TGTGCCTGGAGTGTCGTTAGAGATTCACCCCTCCACTTT. Encoded protein: CAWSVVRDSPLHF.

This chain uses TRBV4-1 with TRBJ2-1; D might be TRBD1 (6 bases). V lost 0 bases and J 0 bases, leaving 12 bases between the germline ends. The CDR3 is 17 amino acids. Germline V gives CDR1 MGHRA, CDR2 YSYEKL. CDR3 protein: CASSQDGGGLSYNEQFF. As DNA, the CDR3 is TGCGCCAGCAGCCAAGATGGGGGCGGTCTCTCCTACAATGAGCAGTTCTTC.

V usage is TRBV7-9 and J usage is TRBJ2-4; 9 bases fit TRBD2. The CDR3 totals 17 residues. Germline V CDR1 and CDR2: SEHNR, FQNEAQ (reference sequence). The junction had 12 bases not matched to a gene; V was cut back by 1 base and J by 8 bases. CDR3 coding DNA: TGTGCCAGCAGCTTAGATAGAGCGGGAGGTGGTGGAGACATTCAGTACTTC. Amino acid sequence: CASSLDRAGGGGDIQYF.

The sample holds one count of this clone. The CDR3 reads CASSSPQGDQPQHF. In nucleotides, the CDR3 is TGTGCCAGCAGCTCACCGCAGGGGGATCAGCCCCAGCATTTT. V is TRBV7-2 and J is TRBJ1-5; 7 nucleotides align to TRBD1. The CDR3 runs 14 residues. V shed 4 bases and J 5 bases; nucleotides not matched to a gene: 5. Per the germline V gene, CDR1 is SGHTA and CDR2 is FQGNSA. The full variable domain, its missing parts supplied by reference TRBV7-2 and TRBJ1-5, is GAGVSQSPSNKVTEKGKDVELRCDPISGHTALYWYRQSLGQGLEFLIYFQGNSAPDKSGLPSDRFSAERTGGSVSTLTIQRTQQEDSAVYLCASSSPQGDQPQHFGDGTRLSIL.